A selection of T cell receptor beta chains follows, all from one sample in a study of shared clonotypes between healthy human individuals. Produced via immunoSEQ multiplex PCR; TCRdb's table is partial and in-frame only. The sample lists some 2,000,000 clones, roughly 94% occurring once. Material: naive CD4+ T cells sorted from blood. These receptors all stem from a man aged 18 to 35 in good health. Each CDR3 is given with its conserved first and last residue. The D gene is left open where the match is weak. Clone sizes are given selectively: once, few, many, or a class where the clone is expanded.

V: TRBV11-1
size: .
J: TRBJ1-4
D: TRBD1
DNA: TGTGCCAGCAGCCGGGGACAGAAGGTTGCAACTAATGAAAAACTGTTTTTT
CDR3: CASSRGQKVATNEKLFF

V: TRBV2
size: .
J: TRBJ1-2
D: .
DNA: TGTGCCAGCAGTGCCGTCCCTAGTTATGGCTACACCTTC
CDR3: CASSAVPSYGYTF

V: TRBV27
size: once
J: TRBJ2-7
D: TRBD2
DNA: TGTGCCAGCAGGCGGGGGCTAGCGGGGGAGCAGTACTTC
CDR3: CASRRGLAGEQYF

V: TRBV18
size: .
J: TRBJ2-7
D: .
DNA: TGTGCCAGCTCACCAGGGATCACCTACGAGCAGTACTTC
CDR3: CASSPGITYEQYF

V: TRBV2
size: .
J: TRBJ2-3
D: .
DNA: TGTGCCAGCAGTGATCAGTGGGGGGATACGCAGTATTTT
CDR3: CASSDQWGDTQYF

V: TRBV11-2
size: .
J: TRBJ1-1
D: .
DNA: TGTGCCAGCAGCTCTGACAGGCGAATGAACACTGAAGCTTTCTTT
CDR3: CASSSDRRMNTEAFF

V: TRBV7-3
size: .
J: TRBJ1-3
D: .
DNA: TGTGCCAGCAGCTTAAATGGGGAGACTGGAAACACCATATATTTT
CDR3: CASSLNGETGNTIYF

V: TRBV7-2
size: .
J: TRBJ1-1
D: .
DNA: TGTGCCAGCGGCCGGGGACAGAACACTGAAGCTTTCTTT
CDR3: CASGRGQNTEAFF

V: TRBV15
size: .
J: TRBJ1-1
D: .
DNA: TGTGCCACCAGCAGAGCGGGGTTGACTGAAGCTTTCTTT
CDR3: CATSRAGLTEAFF

V: TRBV10-2
size: .
J: TRBJ1-6
D: .
DNA: TGCGCCAGCAGTGACCCCCCGAATAATTCACCCCTCCACTTT
CDR3: CASSDPPNNSPLHF

V: TRBV28
size: .
J: TRBJ1-5
D: TRBD1
DNA: TGTGCCAGCAGTACCGGACAGGGGGGAGGTCAGCCCCAGCATTTT
CDR3: CASSTGQGGGQPQHF

V: TRBV4-1
size: .
J: TRBJ2-7
D: TRBD2
DNA: TGCGCCAGCAGCCAAGATACTAGCGGGAGCTCGGGGGAGCAGTACTTC
CDR3: CASSQDTSGSSGEQYF